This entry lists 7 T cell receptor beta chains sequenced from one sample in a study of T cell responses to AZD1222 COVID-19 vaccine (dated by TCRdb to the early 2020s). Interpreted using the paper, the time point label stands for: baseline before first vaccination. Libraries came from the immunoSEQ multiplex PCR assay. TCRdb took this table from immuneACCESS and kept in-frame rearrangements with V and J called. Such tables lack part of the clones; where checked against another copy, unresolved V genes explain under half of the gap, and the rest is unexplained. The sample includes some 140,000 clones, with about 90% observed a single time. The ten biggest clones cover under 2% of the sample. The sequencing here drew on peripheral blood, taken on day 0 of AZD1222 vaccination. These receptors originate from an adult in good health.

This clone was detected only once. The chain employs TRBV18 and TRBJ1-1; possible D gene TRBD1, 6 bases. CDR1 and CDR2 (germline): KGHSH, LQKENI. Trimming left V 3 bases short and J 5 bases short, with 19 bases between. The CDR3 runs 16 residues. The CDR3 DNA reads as TGTGCCAGCTCACCGGTCAGGGGTGTTGAGGGAACTGAAGCTTTCTTT. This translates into CASSPVRGVEGTEAFF.

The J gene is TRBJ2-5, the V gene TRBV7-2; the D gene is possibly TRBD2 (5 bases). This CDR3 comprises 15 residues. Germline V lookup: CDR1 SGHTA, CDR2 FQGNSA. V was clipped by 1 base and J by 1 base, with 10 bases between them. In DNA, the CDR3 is TGTGCCAGCAGCTTAGTTACGGGGTCCCAAGAGACCCAGTACTTC. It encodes CASSLVTGSQETQYF.

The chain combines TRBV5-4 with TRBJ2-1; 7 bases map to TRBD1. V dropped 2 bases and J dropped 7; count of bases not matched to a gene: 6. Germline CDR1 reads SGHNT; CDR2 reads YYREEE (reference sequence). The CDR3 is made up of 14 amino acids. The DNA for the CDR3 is TGTGCCAGCAGCTTTCGGACAGGCACGAATGAGCAGTTCTTC. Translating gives CASSFRTGTNEQFF.

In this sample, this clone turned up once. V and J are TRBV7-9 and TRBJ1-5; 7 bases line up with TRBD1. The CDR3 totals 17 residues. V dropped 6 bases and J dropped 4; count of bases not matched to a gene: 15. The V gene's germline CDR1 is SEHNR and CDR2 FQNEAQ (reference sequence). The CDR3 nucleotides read TGTGCCAGCAGACTAACCGGGACAGCTTATCTTAATCAGCCCCAGCATTTT. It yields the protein CASRLTGTAYLNQPQHF.

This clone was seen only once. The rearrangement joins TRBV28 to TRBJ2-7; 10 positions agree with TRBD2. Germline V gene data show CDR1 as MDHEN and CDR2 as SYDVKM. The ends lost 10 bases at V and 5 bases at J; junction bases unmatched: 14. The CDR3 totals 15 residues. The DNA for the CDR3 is TGTGCCACCGACCCCAGCGGGGGGGCGAAAAACGAGCAGTACTTC. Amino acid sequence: CATDPSGGAKNEQYF.

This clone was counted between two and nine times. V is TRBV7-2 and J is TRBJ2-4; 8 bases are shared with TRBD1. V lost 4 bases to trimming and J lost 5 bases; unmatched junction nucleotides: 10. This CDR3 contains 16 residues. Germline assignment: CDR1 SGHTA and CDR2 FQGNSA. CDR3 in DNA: TGTGCCAGCAGCTCGTACTCAGGGGGCGCCGAAAACATTCAGTACTTC. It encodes CASSSYSGGAENIQYF.

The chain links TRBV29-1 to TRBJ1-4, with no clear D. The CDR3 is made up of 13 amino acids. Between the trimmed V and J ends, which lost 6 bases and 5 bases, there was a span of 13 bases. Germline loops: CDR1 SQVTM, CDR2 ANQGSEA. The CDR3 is CSVRRSLNEKLFF. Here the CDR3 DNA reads TGCAGCGTGCGGAGGAGTTTGAATGAAAAACTGTTTTTT.